These 32 T cell receptor beta chains came from one sample sequenced in a study of response to subunit inactivated influenza vaccine. TCRdb re-analysed the RT-PCR reads in MiXCR, keeping a single row per CDR3 protein. Counted here are about 540,000 distinct CDR3 sequences, approximately 20% occurring once; the ten biggest clones make up 2.5% to 3%. These data were also filed under a second study, of T cells expressing NK-cell markers. That paper states: Scientists made TCR beta cDNA using 5'RACE template switching with UMIs.

Sequences were derived from CD4+ T cells sorted from PBMCs, sampled about 13 days after vaccination. The receptors shown here come from a middle-aged man who received an inactivated influenza vaccine.

In its sample, this clonotype was seen once. This rearrangement joins TRBV7-8 to TRBJ2-7; D ambiguous. The V and J ends lost 5 bases and 8 bases respectively, with 13 bases between them. The CDR3 is 12 amino acids. Germline V gene data show CDR1 as SGHVS and CDR2 as FQNEAQ. The CDR3 DNA sequence: TGTGCCAGCAGCCCTACGGCCTGCCAGCAGTACTTC. It yields the protein CASSPTACQQYF.

In regard to this clonotype: The CDR3 does not end in the conserved phenylalanine or tryptophan, so this is likely a read error. This sequence joins TRBV7-9 and TRBJ2-1; no firm D call. The V end lost 5 bases, the J end lost 7 bases, and 9 bases lay between the germline ends. The germline V gene encodes CDR1 SEHNR and CDR2 FQNEAQ (reference sequence). The CDR3 has 12 residues. CDR3 amino acids: CASSPRSNEQFS. CDR3 nucleotides: TGTGCCAGCAGCCCAAGAAGTAATGAGCAGTTCTCC.

Comment on this clonotype: At one of its ends the junction is not consistent with the germline gene, which may arise from a read error. V is TRBV29-1 and J is TRBJ2-1, with D tentatively TRBD1 (6 bases). The CDR3 has 14 amino acids. Germline CDR1 is SQVTM and CDR2 is ANQGSEA. This chain's CDR3 is CSVAGTLPRSEHFF. DNA of the CDR3: TGCAGCGTAGCCGGGACACTCCCTCGGAGTGAGCACTTCTTC.

The gene calls are TRBV19 and TRBJ2-5; D is possibly TRBD2 (5 bases). Germline loops: CDR1 LNHDA, CDR2 SQIVND (reference sequence). CDR3 length: 13 residues. Deletions cut 3 bases from V and 5 bases from J, with 10 bases between. The CDR3 loop is CASSIRTGETQYF. CDR3 coding DNA: TGTGCCAGTAGTATCCGGACGGGGGAGACCCAGTACTTC.

There are a few counts of this clonotype. V and J are TRBV5-1 and TRBJ2-1, with D possibly being TRBD1 or TRBD2 (5 bases each). This CDR3 is built from 11 residues. Between the trimmed V and J ends, which lost 4 bases and 9 bases, there was a span of 8 bases. Germline-derived CDR1 and CDR2 are SGHRS and YFSETQ. The CDR3: CASSPGAEQFF. The CDR3 nucleotides are TGCGCCAGCAGCCCCGGGGCTGAGCAGTTCTTC.

This clonotype was detected a few times. CDR3 amino acids: CSARAPVPETQYF. For the CDR3, the DNA is TGCAGTGCTAGAGCCCCAGTGCCCGAGACCCAGTACTTC. The rearrangement uses TRBV20-1 and TRBJ2-5, with no clear D. The CDR3 extends over 13 amino acids. The germline V gene has CDR1 DFQATT and CDR2 SNEGSKA (reference sequence). V lost 1 base and J 5 bases, leaving 11 bases between the germline ends.

This clonotype was seen more than once but under ten times. The gene calls are TRBV5-1 and TRBJ2-5; possible D gene TRBD2, 6 bases. V was cut by 2 bases and J by 5 bases, with 16 bases left in between. Germline V gene data show CDR1 as SGHRS and CDR2 as YFSETQ. CDR3 size: 15 residues. CDR3 DNA sequence: TGCGCCAGCAGCTTCGGAGGGTCAGGGAGGGAGACCCAGTACTTC. It codes for CASSFGGSGRETQYF.

The V and J genes are TRBV7-9 and TRBJ1-1; no reliable D call. This CDR3 spans 15 amino acids. CDR1 is SEHNR and CDR2 is FQNEAQ in the germline V gene (reference sequence). Trimming took 1 base from V and 6 from J, leaving 15 bases between them. The CDR3 is CASSLVRGGNPEAFF. The DNA of the CDR3 is TGTGCCAGCAGCTTAGTACGAGGAGGTAACCCTGAAGCTTTCTTT.

CDR3 amino acids: CASSQAGVVQPQHF. The DNA of the CDR3 is TGTGCCAGCAGCCAGGCAGGGGTGGTTCAGCCCCAGCATTTT. The chain joins TRBV3-1 to TRBJ1-5, with a tentative D call TRBD1 (6 bases). CDR1 and CDR2 from the germline V gene are LGHDT and YNNKEL (reference sequence). V was trimmed by 3 bases and J by 6 bases, leaving 12 bases between them. The CDR3 loop spans 14 amino acids.

This rearrangement joins TRBV5-6 to TRBJ2-1, with unresolved D. The CDR3 length is 12 residues. V was cut by 0 bases and J by 8 bases, with 6 bases left in between. CDR1 and CDR2 (germline): SGHDT, YYEEEE. The DNA of the CDR3 is TGTGCCAGCAGCTTGGGTAATTATGAGCAGTTCTTC. The encoded protein is CASSLGNYEQFF. Full variable domain (remainder filled in from reference TRBV5-6 and TRBJ2-1): DAGVTQSPTHLIKTRGQQVTLRCSPKSGHDTVSWYQQALGQGPQFIFQYYEEEERQRGNFPDRFSGHQFPNYSSELNVNALLLGDSALYLCASSLGNYEQFFGPGTRLTVL.

The sample holds a few counts of this clonotype. This chain joins TRBV12-3 or TRBV12-4 and TRBJ1-1; D not certain. V lost 6 bases, J lost 4 bases, and 15 bases lay in between. The CDR3 is made up of 14 amino acids. CDR3 residues: CASSLSGPITEAFF. The CDR3 DNA is TGTGCCAGCAGCCTGTCCGGACCTATCACTGAAGCTTTCTTT.

The gene calls are TRBV7-2 and TRBJ1-5; TRBD1 matches at 7 bases. This CDR3 comprises 15 residues. The germline V gene has CDR1 SGHTA and CDR2 FQGNSA. With V trimmed by 4 bases and J by 6 bases, 9 bases remained unmatched. The CDR3 DNA follows: TGTGCCAGCAGCTCGACAGGGTTAGCAACTCAGCCCCAGCATTTT. Protein product: CASSSTGLATQPQHF.

The chain employs TRBV7-2 and TRBJ2-5; D may be TRBD1 or TRBD2 (5 bases each). The CDR3 totals 15 residues. Germline V lookup: CDR1 SGHTA, CDR2 FQGNSA. Trimming took 5 bases from V and 5 from J, leaving 18 bases between them. The CDR3 DNA sequence: TGTGCCAGCAGCCCATCCCGGGACCAAGCGGAGACCCAGTACTTC. Translation: CASSPSRDQAETQYF.

The gene calls are TRBV20-1 and TRBJ2-3, with unresolved D. The germline CDR1 and CDR2 sequences are DFQATT and SNEGSKA (reference sequence). V was clipped by 5 bases and J by 6 bases, with 12 bases between them. The CDR3 is made up of 12 amino acids. The CDR3 sequence is CSAPTLRDTQYF. The CDR3 region has the DNA TGCAGTGCTCCCACGCTTCGGGATACGCAGTATTTT.

This clonotype has only a few counts. V usage is TRBV6-1 and J usage is TRBJ1-5; 10 bases map to TRBD1. V shed 6 bases and J 6 bases; nucleotides not matched to a gene: 5. Germline V lookup: CDR1 MNHNS, CDR2 SASEGT. The CDR3 contains 14 residues. DNA for the CDR3: TGTGCCAGCAGGGGACAGGGGAACGGTCAGCCCCAGCATTTT. Its translation is CASRGQGNGQPQHF.

In this sample, this clonotype turned up a few times. This chain connects TRBV5-1 to TRBJ1-6; a weak D match, TRBD1 (5 bases). The length of the CDR3 is 16 residues. Trimming took off 2 bases at V and 5 bases at J, with 14 bases between the two ends. CDR1 is SGHRS and CDR2 is YFSETQ in the germline V gene. DNA of the CDR3: TGCGCCAGCAGCTTTTTTGGGGGTGGGAATAATTCACCCCTCCACTTT. Translated, it gives CASSFFGGGNNSPLHF.

This clonotype was found a few times. The genes are TRBV20-1 and TRBJ1-5, with TRBD1 as a possible D gene (5 bases). The germline CDR1 and CDR2 sequences are DFQATT and SNEGSKA (reference sequence). Trimming removed 3 bases from V and 3 bases from J, with 18 bases in between. CDR3 length: 16 amino acids. The CDR3 spells CSARKGRGENNQPQHF. The CDR3 coding sequence is TGCAGTGCTAGGAAGGGACGGGGGGAGAACAATCAGCCCCAGCATTTT.

V is TRBV29-1 and J is TRBJ1-2; D gene unclear. The CDR3 contains 13 residues. CDR1 is SQVTM, CDR2 ANQGSEA, per germline. Trimming pared 7 bases from V and 0 bases from J, leaving 12 bases between. CDR3 DNA sequence: TGCAGCGCAGCACAGAGAGCTAACTATGGCTACACCTTC. Translated: CSAAQRANYGYTF.

This clonotype was counted only a few times. The chain couples TRBV10-3 to TRBJ2-1; D possibly corresponds to TRBD1 (6 bases). Trimming shortened V by 10 bases and J by 2 bases, and 24 bases separated the two germline ends. Germline V gene data show CDR1 as ENHRY and CDR2 as SYGVKD. This CDR3 has 17 amino acids. The CDR3: CATLRPRSGEAYNEQFF. The CDR3 bases are TGTGCCACCCTACGCCCCCGGTCAGGGGAAGCCTACAATGAGCAGTTCTTC.

CDR3 nucleotides: TGTGCCAGCTCACCGTCCGGACTAGCGGGAGGTCAAGGGGGCAATGAGCAGTTCTTC. The encoded protein is CASSPSGLAGGQGGNEQFF. This chain links TRBV18 with TRBJ2-1; TRBD2 aligns across 14 bases. Per germline, CDR1 KGHSH and CDR2 LQKENI. Losses at the gene ends were 3 bases for V and 6 bases for J; bases not matched to a gene: 13. CDR3 length: 19 amino acids.

The chain links TRBV20-1 to TRBJ2-3; 9 bases are shared with TRBD2. This CDR3 is built from 17 residues. The germline CDR1 and CDR2 sequences are DFQATT and SNEGSKA (reference sequence). Trimming cost V 0 bases and J 2 bases; bases outside gene matches: 9. The CDR3 region has the DNA TGCAGTGCTAGAGATCTATCTAGCGGGGCCTTCACAGATACGCAGTATTTT. Translating gives CSARDLSSGAFTDTQYF.

The chain links TRBV19 to TRBJ2-6, with unresolved D. CDR3 length equals 15 residues. The germline V gene encodes CDR1 LNHDA and CDR2 SQIVND (reference sequence). Trimming took off 2 bases at V and 1 base at J, with 6 bases between the two ends. The CDR3 DNA reads TGTGCCAGTAGTATACAAGGGTCTGGGGCCAACGTCCTGACTTTC. This sequence encodes CASSIQGSGANVLTF.

V gene TRBV11-2 combines with J gene TRBJ2-3; 8 nucleotides align to TRBD2. Germline lookup yields CDR1 SGHAT and CDR2 FQNNGV. The J segment lost 4 bases and the V segment lost 5 bases, leaving 14 bases of the junction unmatched. The CDR3 sequence is 17 residues long. The CDR3 bases are TGTGCCAGCAGCCCCTTAAGCGGGAGTTCACCCCCAGATACGCAGTATTTT. This translates into CASSPLSGSSPPDTQYF.

The chain has TRBV3-1 and TRBJ2-1; TRBD2 agrees at 12 bases. The CDR3 runs to 19 residues. In germline, CDR1 is LGHDT, CDR2 YNNKEL (reference sequence). The V and J ends lost 0 bases and 2 bases, in that order; junction bases with no gene match: 8. The CDR3 coding sequence is TGTGCCAGCAGCCAAGATCGACTAGCGGGAGCGGGGGCCTACAATGAGCAGTTCTTC. Protein sequence: CASSQDRLAGAGAYNEQFF.

The V and J genes are TRBV4-3 and TRBJ2-5, with D possibly being TRBD1 or TRBD2 (5 bases each). CDR3 size: 15 residues. Germline-derived CDR1 and CDR2 are LGHNA and YSLEER. Trimming took off 0 bases at V and 3 bases at J, with 11 bases between the two ends. The DNA for the CDR3 is TGCGCCAGCAGCCAAGATCGGGACGTAAAAGAGACCCAGTACTTC. Translation gives CASSQDRDVKETQYF.

This chain links TRBV20-1 with TRBJ2-7; 11 nucleotides line up with TRBD2. This CDR3 comprises 14 residues. Trimming removed 4 bases from V and 2 bases from J; junction bases left unmatched: 4. Germline-derived CDR1 and CDR2 are DFQATT and SNEGSKA (reference sequence). CDR3 in DNA: TGCAGTGCTACCCTAGCGGGGGGCGCCTACGAGCAGTACTTC. This codes for CSATLAGGAYEQYF.

The J gene is TRBJ1-1, the V gene TRBV5-1; possibly TRBD1 for D (6 bases). The CDR3 is 14 residues long. V was trimmed by 2 bases and J by 2 bases, leaving 10 bases between them. Germline V gene sequence: CDR1 SGHRS, CDR2 YFSETQ. CDR3 DNA sequence: TGCGCCAGCAGCTTTGGGACACTTAACACTGAAGCTTTCTTT. The encoded protein is CASSFGTLNTEAFF.

The rearrangement joins TRBV12-3 or TRBV12-4 to TRBJ2-7, with D tentatively TRBD1 or TRBD2 (6 bases each). The CDR3 contains 13 residues. V lost 6 bases and J lost 4, with 13 bases in between. This CDR3 reads CASSPTGRYEQYF. For the CDR3, the DNA is TGTGCCAGCAGCCCTACAGGGAGGTACGAGCAGTACTTC.

This rearrangement joins TRBV20-1 to TRBJ2-5; 8 bases align to TRBD2. CDR3 length: 13 amino acids. V was pared by 6 bases and J by 5 bases, with 8 bases of the junction left unmatched. The germline V gene encodes CDR1 DFQATT and CDR2 SNEGSKA (reference sequence). The CDR3 is CSAPRGGEETQYF. In DNA, the CDR3 is TGCAGTGCCCCCCGGGGGGGAGAGGAGACCCAGTACTTC.

V gene TRBV12-3 or TRBV12-4 combines with J gene TRBJ1-6, with a weak D call TRBD1 (5 bases). This CDR3 region has 15 residues. Deletions cut 3 bases from V and 6 bases from J, with 12 bases between. The CDR3 nucleotides read TGTGCCAGCAGTTTGGGGGGGTCCCCTAATTCACCCCTCCACTTT. Translated: CASSLGGSPNSPLHF.

This chain uses TRBV12-3 or TRBV12-4 with TRBJ1-3; D is perhaps TRBD1 (5 bases). This CDR3 is built from 15 residues. V dropped 6 bases and J dropped 0 bases, with 12 bases sitting between them. CDR3 nucleotides: TGTGCCAGCAGCCTAGACAGCATCTCTGGAAACACCATATATTTT. This gives the protein CASSLDSISGNTIYF.

The chain recombines TRBV4-1 with TRBJ2-1; the match to TRBD2 covers 11 bases. Trimming removed 5 bases from V and 9 bases from J; junction bases left unmatched: 12. Per germline, CDR1 MGHRA and CDR2 YSYEKL. This CDR3 comprises 16 residues. The CDR3 loop reads CASSSVRGTSGREQFF. CDR3 in DNA: TGCGCCAGCAGCAGCGTACGGGGGACTAGCGGTCGTGAGCAGTTCTTC.